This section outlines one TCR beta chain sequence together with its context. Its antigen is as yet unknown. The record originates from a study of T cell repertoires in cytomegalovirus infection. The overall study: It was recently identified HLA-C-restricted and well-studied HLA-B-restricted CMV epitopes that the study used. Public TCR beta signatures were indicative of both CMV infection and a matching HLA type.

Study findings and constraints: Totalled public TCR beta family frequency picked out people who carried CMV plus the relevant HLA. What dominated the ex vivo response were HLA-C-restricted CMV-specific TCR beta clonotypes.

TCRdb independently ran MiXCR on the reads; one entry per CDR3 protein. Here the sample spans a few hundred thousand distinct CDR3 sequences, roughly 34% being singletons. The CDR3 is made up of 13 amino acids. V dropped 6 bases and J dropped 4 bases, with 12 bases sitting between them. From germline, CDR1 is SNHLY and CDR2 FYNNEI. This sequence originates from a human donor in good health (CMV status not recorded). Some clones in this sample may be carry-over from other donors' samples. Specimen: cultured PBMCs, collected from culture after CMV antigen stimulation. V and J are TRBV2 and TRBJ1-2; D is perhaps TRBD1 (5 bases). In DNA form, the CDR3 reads TGTGCCAGCAGCGGAACAGGCTTCTATGGCTACACCTTC. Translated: CASSGTGFYGYTF.